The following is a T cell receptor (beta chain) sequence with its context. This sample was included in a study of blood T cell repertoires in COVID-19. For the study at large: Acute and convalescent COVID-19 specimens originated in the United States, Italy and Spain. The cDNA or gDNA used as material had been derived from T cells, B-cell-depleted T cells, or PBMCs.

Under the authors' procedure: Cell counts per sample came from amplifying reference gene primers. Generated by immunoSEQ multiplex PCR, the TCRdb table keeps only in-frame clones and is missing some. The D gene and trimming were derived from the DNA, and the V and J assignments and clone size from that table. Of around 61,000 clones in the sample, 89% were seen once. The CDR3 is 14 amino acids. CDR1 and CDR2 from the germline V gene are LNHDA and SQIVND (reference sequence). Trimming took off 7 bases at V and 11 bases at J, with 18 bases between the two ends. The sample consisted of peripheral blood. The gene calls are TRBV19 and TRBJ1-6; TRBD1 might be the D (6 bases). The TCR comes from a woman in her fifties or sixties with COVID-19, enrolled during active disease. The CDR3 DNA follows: TGTGCCAGTACAGTGACAGCAGGGGAGACACCCCTCCACTTT. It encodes CASTVTAGETPLHF.